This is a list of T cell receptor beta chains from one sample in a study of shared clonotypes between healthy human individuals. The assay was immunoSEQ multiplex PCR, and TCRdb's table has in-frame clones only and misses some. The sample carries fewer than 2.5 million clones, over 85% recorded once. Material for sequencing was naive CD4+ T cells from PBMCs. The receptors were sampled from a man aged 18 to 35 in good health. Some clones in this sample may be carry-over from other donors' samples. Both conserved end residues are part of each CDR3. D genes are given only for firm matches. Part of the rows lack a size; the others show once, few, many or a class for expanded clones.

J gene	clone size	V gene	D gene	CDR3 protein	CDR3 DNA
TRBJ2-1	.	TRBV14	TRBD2	CASNLAGGPAYNEQFF	TGTGCCAGCAACCTAGCGGGAGGGCCTGCCTACAATGAGCAGTTCTTC
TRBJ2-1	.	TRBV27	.	CASSPVDLLLPHNEQFF	TGTGCCAGCAGTCCTGTGGATCTTCTACTTCCCCACAATGAGCAGTTCTTC
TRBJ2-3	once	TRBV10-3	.	CAISEPSGRGTDTQYF	TGTGCCATCAGTGAGCCATCGGGCAGGGGTACAGATACGCAGTATTTT
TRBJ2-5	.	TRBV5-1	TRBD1	CASSSEGQGSKETQYF	TGCGCCAGCAGCTCGGAGGGACAGGGGAGTAAGGAGACCCAGTACTTC
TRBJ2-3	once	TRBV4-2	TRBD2	CASSQAPGAGGYTRSTDTQYF	TGTGCCAGCAGCCAGGCCCCGGGGGCGGGAGGGTATACCAGATCCACAGATACGCAGTATTTT
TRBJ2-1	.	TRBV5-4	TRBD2	CASSRLGTSFLDEQFF	TGTGCCAGCAGCAGACTCGGGACTAGCTTTCTCGATGAGCAGTTCTTC
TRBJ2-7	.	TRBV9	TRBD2	CASNNPGGGEQYF	TGTGCCAGCAACAACCCGGGGGGAGGCGAGCAGTACTTC
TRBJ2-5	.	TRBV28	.	CASSLPGLREQYF	TGTGCCAGCAGTTTGCCAGGGTTGAGGGAGCAGTACTTC
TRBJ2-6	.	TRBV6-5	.	CASSRWGSGANVLTF	TGTGCCAGCAGCCGATGGGGCTCTGGGGCCAACGTCCTGACTTTC
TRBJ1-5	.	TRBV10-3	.	CAISGSLQEQPQHF	TGTGCCATCAGCGGATCGTTACAGGAGCAGCCCCAGCATTTT
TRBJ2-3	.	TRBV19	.	CASSKARRADTQYF	TGTGCCAGTAGTAAGGCTCGGCGGGCAGATACGCAGTATTTT
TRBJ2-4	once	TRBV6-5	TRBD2	CASREGVKNIQYF	TGTGCCAGCCGGGAGGGGGTCAAAAACATTCAGTACTTC
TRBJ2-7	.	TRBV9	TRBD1	CASSAGPPTGKGYEQYF	TGTGCCAGCAGCGCCGGGCCCCCGACAGGGAAGGGTTACGAGCAGTACTTC
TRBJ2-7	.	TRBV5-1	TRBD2	CASSLAVLAESYEQYF	TGCGCCAGCAGCTTGGCTGTCCTAGCGGAGTCCTACGAGCAGTACTTC
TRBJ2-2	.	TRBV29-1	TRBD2	CSVAGTTNTGELFF	TGCAGCGTCGCCGGGACTACGAACACCGGGGAGCTGTTTTTT
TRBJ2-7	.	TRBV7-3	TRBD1	CASSHGAGGAYEQYF	TGTGCCAGCAGCCACGGCGCAGGGGGCGCGTACGAGCAGTACTTC
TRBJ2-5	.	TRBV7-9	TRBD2	CASSPGGGTQYF	TGTGCCAGCAGCCCGGGAGGCGGGACCCAGTACTTC
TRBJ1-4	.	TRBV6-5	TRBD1	CASSTGTVGNEKLFF	TGTGCCAGCAGTACCGGGACAGTGGGTAATGAAAAACTGTTTTTT
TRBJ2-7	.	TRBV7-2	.	CASSLGHRGFAYEQYF	TGTGCCAGCAGCTTAGGACACCGGGGCTTTGCCTACGAGCAGTACTTC
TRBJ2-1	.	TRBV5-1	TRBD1	CASRSGGGRYSYNEQFF	TGCGCCAGCAGATCAGGGGGTGGGCGATACTCCTACAATGAGCAGTTCTTC
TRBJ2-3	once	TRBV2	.	CASSVETSGTQYF	TGTGCCAGCAGTGTCGAGACTAGTGGTACGCAGTATTTT
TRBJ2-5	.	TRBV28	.	CASSIRSWETQYF	TGTGCCAGCAGTATCCGGAGTTGGGAGACCCAGTACTTC
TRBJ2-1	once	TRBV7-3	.	CASSTAGSPPGEQFF	TGTGCCAGCAGCACCGCCGGCTCCCCCCCGGGGGAGCAGTTCTTC
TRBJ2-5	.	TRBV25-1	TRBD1	CASSDPGTVKETQYF	TGTGCCAGCAGTGATCCCGGGACAGTCAAAGAGACCCAGTACTTC
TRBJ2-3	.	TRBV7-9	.	CATEDTDTQYF	TGTGCCACGGAGGACACAGATACGCAGTATTTT
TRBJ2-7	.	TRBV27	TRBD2	CASSPLSGASYEQYF	TGTGCCAGCAGTCCACTTAGCGGGGCTTCCTACGAGCAGTACTTC
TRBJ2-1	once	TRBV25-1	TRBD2	CASSDAGLAGNEQFF	TGTGCCAGCAGTGACGCTGGACTAGCGGGTAATGAGCAGTTCTTC
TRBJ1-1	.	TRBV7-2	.	CASSLEVMNTEAFF	TGTGCCAGCAGCTTAGAAGTTATGAACACTGAAGCTTTCTTT
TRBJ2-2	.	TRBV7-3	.	CASSLRRTENTGELFF	TGTGCCAGCAGCTTACGTAGGACAGAGAACACCGGGGAGCTGTTTTTT
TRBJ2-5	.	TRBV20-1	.	CSGAIQETQYF	TGCAGTGGAGCTATTCAGGAGACCCAGTACTTC
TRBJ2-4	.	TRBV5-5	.	CASSLPPRPPQYF	TGTGCCAGCAGCTTACCACCCCGACCCCCCCAGTACTTC
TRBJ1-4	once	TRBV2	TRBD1	CASSRDRVRKLFF	TGTGCCAGCAGTAGGGACAGGGTTCGAAAACTGTTTTTT
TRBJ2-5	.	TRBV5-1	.	CASSSGTTAETQYF	TGCGCCAGCAGCTCCGGGACCACGGCGGAGACCCAGTACTTC
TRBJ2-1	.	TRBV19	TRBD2	CTSGDYNEQFF	TGTACTAGCGGAGACTACAATGAGCAGTTCTTC
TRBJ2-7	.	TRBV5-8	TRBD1	CASSTGQLGYYEQYF	TGTGCCAGCAGCACGGGACAGCTTGGCTACTACGAGCAGTACTTC
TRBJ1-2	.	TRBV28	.	CASLQSGGHGYTF	TGTGCCAGCCTTCAGAGTGGGGGGCATGGCTACACCTTC
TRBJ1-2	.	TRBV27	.	CASSFDGLYGYTF	TGTGCCAGCAGTTTTGACGGGCTTTATGGCTACACCTTC
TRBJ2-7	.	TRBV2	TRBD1	CASSKTDRVGQYF	TGTGCCAGCAGTAAAACCGACAGGGTGGGGCAGTACTTC
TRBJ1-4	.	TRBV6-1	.	CASSVKGDTEKLFF	TGTGCCAGCAGTGTTAAGGGAGATACTGAAAAACTGTTTTTT
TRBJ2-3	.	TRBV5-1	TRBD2	CASTIAGETTDTQYF	TGCGCCAGCACCATAGCGGGAGAGACCACAGATACGCAGTATTTT
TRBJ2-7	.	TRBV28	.	CASSLTALGSYEQYF	TGTGCCAGCAGTTTAACGGCACTGGGGTCCTACGAGCAGTACTTC
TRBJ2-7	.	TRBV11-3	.	CASSLSTRPYEQYF	TGTGCCAGCAGCTTGTCAACAAGACCCTACGAGCAGTACTTC
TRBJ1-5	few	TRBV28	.	CASSLMTNQPQHF	TGTGCCAGCAGTTTAATGACAAATCAGCCCCAGCATTTT
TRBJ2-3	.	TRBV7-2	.	CASSPTRGPQGTQYF	TGTGCCAGCAGCCCAACACGGGGCCCCCAGGGTACGCAGTATTTT
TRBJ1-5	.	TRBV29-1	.	CSVEEGSGDQPQHF	TGCAGCGTTGAAGAAGGGTCGGGGGACCAGCCCCAGCATTTT